The present T cell receptor beta chain was sequenced within a study of blood T cell repertoires in COVID-19. As to this clone: This sample includes further DNA sequences coding for the same CDR3.

Germline CDR1 and CDR2: DFQATT and SNEGSKA (reference sequence). This CDR3 is built from 11 residues. Trimming took 3 bases from V and 4 from J, leaving 7 bases between them. In the original processing: Amplification of reference gene primers was used by the study to estimate nucleated cell counts. Sequenced by immunoSEQ multiplex PCR; TCRdb stores in-frame clones only, minus some. That table is the source of V, J and clone size, and D and trimming were worked out from the DNA. The profile shows about 360,000 clones, 70% to 90% of them singletons. This chain connects TRBV20-1 to TRBJ2-7; no definite D call. The source is a human donor in a cohort sampled during active COVID-19. Sequenced material: peripheral blood. The CDR3 bases are TGCAGTGCTAGGGCAGGATACGAGCAGTACTTC. Translated: CSARAGYEQYF.